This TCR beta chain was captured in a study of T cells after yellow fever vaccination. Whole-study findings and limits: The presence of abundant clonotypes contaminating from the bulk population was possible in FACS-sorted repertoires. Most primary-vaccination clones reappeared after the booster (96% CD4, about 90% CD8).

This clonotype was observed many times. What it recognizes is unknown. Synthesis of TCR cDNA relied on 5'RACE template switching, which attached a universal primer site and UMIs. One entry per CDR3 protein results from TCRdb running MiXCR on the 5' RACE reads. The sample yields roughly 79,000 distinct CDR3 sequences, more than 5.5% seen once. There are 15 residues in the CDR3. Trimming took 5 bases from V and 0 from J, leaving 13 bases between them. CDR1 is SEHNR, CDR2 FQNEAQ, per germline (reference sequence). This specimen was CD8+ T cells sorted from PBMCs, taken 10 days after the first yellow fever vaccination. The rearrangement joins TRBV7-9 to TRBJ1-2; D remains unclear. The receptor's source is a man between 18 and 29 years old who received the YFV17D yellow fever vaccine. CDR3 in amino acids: CASSAIGRPNYGYTF. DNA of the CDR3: TGTGCCAGCAGCGCCATCGGGAGACCTAACTATGGCTACACCTTC.